The clone carrying this T cell receptor beta chain was seen a single time. The sample belongs to a study of blood T cell repertoires in COVID-19. On the study more broadly: Acute and convalescent COVID-19 specimens originated in the United States, Italy and Spain. T cells, B-cell-depleted T cells, or PBMCs supplied cDNA or gDNA.

Trimming took off 7 bases at V and 0 bases at J, with 16 bases between the two ends. The CDR3 has 15 amino acids. Per the germline V gene, CDR1 is MDHEN and CDR2 is SYDVKM. Produced via immunoSEQ multiplex PCR; TCRdb's table is partial and in-frame only. The repertoire consists of 250,000 to 300,000 clones, with around nine tenths occurring once and the leading ten covering roughly an eighth. Material: peripheral blood. The V gene is TRBV28, the J gene TRBJ2-7; the D gene is possibly TRBD1 (5 bases). The sequence was collected from an older woman with acute or convalescent COVID-19. Here the CDR3 reads CASTPRQSLSYEQYF. For the CDR3, the DNA is TGTGCCAGCACACCGAGACAGTCCCTCTCCTACGAGCAGTACTTC.